This T cell receptor beta chain originates from a study of cytomegalovirus exposure and HLA in healthy donors. Findings and caveats of the study: A few CMV-associated chains proved CMV antigen-specific in vitro.

CDR3 length equals 14 residues. Germline V lookup: CDR1 MNHEY, CDR2 SVGAGI. Deletions cut 6 bases from V and 0 bases from J, with 11 bases between. The donors were in the roughly 120-subject validation cohort, distinct from the roughly 700-subject first cohort. Sequenced by immunoSEQ multiplex PCR; TCRdb stores in-frame clones only, minus some. The data hold around 250,000 clones, with nearly 90% observed a single time. This clone has just one count. Its antigen is unidentified. The clonotype originates from a woman between 18 and 30 years old in good health and CMV-seronegative. The rearrangement links TRBV6-5 to TRBJ1-2; D gene ambiguous. Source material: PBMCs. The CDR3: CASSTESANYGYTF. DNA for the CDR3: TGTGCCAGCAGCACGGAGAGCGCTAACTATGGCTACACCTTC.